This record covers a single T cell receptor (beta chain). This sample includes further DNA sequences coding for the same CDR3. This specimen belongs to a study of cytomegalovirus exposure and HLA in healthy donors. The PCR was carried out with 60 Vbeta primers and 13 Jbeta primers. Profiled with immunoSEQ multiplex PCR; TCRdb holds only in-frame clones, not every one. The sample has roughly 160,000 clones, around four fifths seen once; the top ten hold approximately 1.3%. The CDR3 extends over 19 amino acids. Germline CDR1 is MNHEY and CDR2 is SMNVEV (reference sequence). J gave up 3 bases and V 5 bases, and 15 bases lay outside the gene matches.

Material: PBMCs. This clonotype was obtained from a man aged 25 to 40 in good health and CMV-seronegative. V usage is TRBV27 and J usage is TRBJ1-6, with 8 nucleotides matching TRBD1. This CDR3 is CASSPDAVPRGLYNSPLHF. CDR3 coding DNA: TGTGCCAGCAGTCCAGACGCCGTTCCCAGGGGGCTCTATAATTCACCCCTCCACTTT.